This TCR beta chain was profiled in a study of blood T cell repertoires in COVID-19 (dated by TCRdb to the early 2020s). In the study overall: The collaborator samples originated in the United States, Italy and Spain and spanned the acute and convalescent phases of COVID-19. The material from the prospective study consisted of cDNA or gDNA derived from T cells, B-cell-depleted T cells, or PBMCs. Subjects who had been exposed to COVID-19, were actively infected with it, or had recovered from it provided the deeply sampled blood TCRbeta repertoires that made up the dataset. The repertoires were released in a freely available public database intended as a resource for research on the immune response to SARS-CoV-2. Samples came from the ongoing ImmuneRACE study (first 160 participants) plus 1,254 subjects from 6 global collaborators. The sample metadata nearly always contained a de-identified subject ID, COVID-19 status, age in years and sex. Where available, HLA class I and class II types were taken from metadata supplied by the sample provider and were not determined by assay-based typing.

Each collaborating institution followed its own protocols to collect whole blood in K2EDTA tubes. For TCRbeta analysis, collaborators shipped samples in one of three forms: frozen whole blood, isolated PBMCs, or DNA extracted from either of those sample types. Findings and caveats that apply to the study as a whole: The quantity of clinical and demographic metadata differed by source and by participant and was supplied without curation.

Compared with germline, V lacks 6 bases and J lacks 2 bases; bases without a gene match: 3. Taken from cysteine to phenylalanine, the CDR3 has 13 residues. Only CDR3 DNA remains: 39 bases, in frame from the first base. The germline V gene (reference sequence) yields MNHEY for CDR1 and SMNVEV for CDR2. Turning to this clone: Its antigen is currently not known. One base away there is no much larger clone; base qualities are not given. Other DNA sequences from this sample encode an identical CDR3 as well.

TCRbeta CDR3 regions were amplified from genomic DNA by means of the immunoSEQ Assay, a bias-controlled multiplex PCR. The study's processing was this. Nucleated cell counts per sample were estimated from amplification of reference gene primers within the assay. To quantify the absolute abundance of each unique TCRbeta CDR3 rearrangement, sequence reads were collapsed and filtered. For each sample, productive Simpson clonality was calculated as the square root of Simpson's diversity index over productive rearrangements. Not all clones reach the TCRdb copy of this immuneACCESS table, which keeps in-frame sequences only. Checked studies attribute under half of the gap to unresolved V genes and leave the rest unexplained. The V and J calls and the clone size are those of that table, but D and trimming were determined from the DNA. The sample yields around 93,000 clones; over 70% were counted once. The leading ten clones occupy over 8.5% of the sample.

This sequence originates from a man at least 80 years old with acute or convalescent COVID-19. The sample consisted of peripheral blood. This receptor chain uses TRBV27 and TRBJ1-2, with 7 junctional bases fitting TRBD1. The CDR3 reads CASRPTGNYGYTF. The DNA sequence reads TGTGCCAGCAGACCGACAGGGAACTATGGCTACACCTTC.